The clone carrying this TCR beta chain was detected a few times. Antigen: not known. The data originate from a study of blood T cells in healthy people across ages. The overall study: Template-switching capture recovered about one barcoded beta molecule per two T cells. Study conclusions and caveats: Any changes in expanded clonotypes were possibly confounded, as donor CMV status remained unknown. Using unsorted PBMCs precluded a conclusive naive versus antigen-experienced comparison. Strong correlation was found linking TCR beta diversity to naive T cell percentage.

This CDR3 has 13 residues. With 7 bases removed from V and 7 bases from J, the gap between germline ends came to 16 bases. Germline values: CDR1 SQVTM, CDR2 ANQGSEA. Then a second PCR, running about 6 to 11 cycles, was carried out with a sample-barcoded 5' primer and a J-beta primer mix. TCRdb reanalysed the 5' RACE reads using MiXCR and keeps one entry per CDR3 protein. The data contain roughly 800,000 distinct CDR3 sequences, approximately 55% of them seen just once; the ten biggest clones take up around 41%. The genes are TRBV29-1 and TRBJ1-4; TRBD1 might be the D (5 bases). The receptor was isolated from a man aged 80 or over in good health. Sequencing was performed on blood. The CDR3 coding sequence is TGCAGCGCTGAGGCGGGGGGTTTTGAAAAACTGTTTTTT. Translating it yields CSAEAGGFEKLFF.